This TCR beta chain stems from a study of blood T cells in healthy people across ages. Points from the study as a whole: It was held that diversity estimates obtained from one million T cells represented underestimates.

On this clonotype itself: Antigen unknown.

Germline assignment: CDR1 MGHRA and CDR2 YSYEKL. This CDR3 is built from 14 residues. Trimming cost V 3 bases and J 4 bases; bases outside gene matches: 6. A J-beta primer mix and a sample-barcoded 5' primer were used in a second PCR of roughly 6 to 12 cycles. TCRdb independently ran MiXCR on the 5' RACE reads; one entry per CDR3 protein. The profile shows hundreds of thousands of distinct CDR3 sequences, roughly 50% of them singletons. The sequencing input was blood. The chain combines TRBV4-1 with TRBJ2-7; 7 bases line up with TRBD1. This receptor was identified in a man aged 25 to 40 in good health. The CDR3 protein is CASSQGRGFYEQYF. The CDR3 DNA reads as TGCGCCAGCAGCCAGGGCAGGGGGTTTTACGAGCAGTACTTC.